This entry features one T cell receptor beta chain sequence. This clone is categorized as medium-sized (0.01 to 0.1%). Its antigen is unknown. No base quality information exists; no much larger clone differs at one position. Genomic DNA was extracted from sorted cells for sequencing of the TCRbeta CDR3 region. The immunoSEQ Assay was used for sequencing of TCRbeta CDR3 regions. The table was pulled from immuneACCESS by TCRdb, which kept in-frame rearrangements only. Such tables lose some clones; where checked, under half of the loss comes from unresolved V genes, and the rest has no known cause. The sample has around 35,000 clones on record, around 80% of them singletons. The leading ten clones occupy about a fifth of the sample. Patients with a history of autoimmune disease or receiving systemic immunosuppression were excluded from the trial. Peripheral blood for TCR sequencing was collected from all dose cohorts at baseline, on cycle 4 day 1, and on cycle 7 day 1. The samples were drawn from a first-in-human, open-label, multicenter phase I dose-escalation trial of ivuxolimab. The trial enrolled adults with locally advanced or metastatic head and neck squamous cell, hepatocellular, melanoma or renal cell carcinoma. CD4+ and CD8+ T cells were sorted separately from peripheral blood before TCR sequencing.

These data belong to a study of OX40 agonist ivuxolimab in advanced cancers. Background for the entire study: Ivuxolimab was a fully human IgG2 agonistic monoclonal antibody targeting the costimulatory receptor OX40 (CD134). Intravenous ivuxolimab was administered to patients every 2 weeks at six dose levels: 0.01, 0.1, 0.3, 1.5, 3 and 10 mg/kg. Of the approximately 54 dose-escalation patients, hepatocellular carcinoma was present in roughly 19, melanoma in approximately 15, renal cell carcinoma in 9 and head and neck cancer in 9. In the dose-escalation cohort, 75% to 85% of patients were male, and the mean age was 60 years with a range of about 20 to 80. Patients were allowed to have had prior anti-PD-1, anti-PD-L1 or anti-CTLA-4 therapy, and roughly 40% of the dose-escalation patients had previously received checkpoint inhibitors. Partial responses were achieved by three dose-escalation patients, of whom one had hepatocellular carcinoma and two had cutaneous melanoma. Peripheral TCRbeta sequencing aimed to test whether ivuxolimab altered TCR sequence diversity and caused clonal T-cell expansion. The monotherapy dose-escalation portion (N = 52 patients) of the phase I ivuxolimab trial is reported in the paper.

What the study reported, not specific to this receptor: In the 0.1-3.0 mg/kg groups, partial responders were among the patients with the lowest normalized peripheral clonal expansion, particularly in CD8+ T cells. After ivuxolimab, CD8+ T cells had more expanded clones than CD4+ T cells on average. Low levels of normalized T-cell clonal expansion were also seen in some patients who did not respond. Antigen specificity was not determined for the clonally expanded peripheral T cells. At doses of 0.1 to 3.0 mg/kg, clonal expansion of both CD4+ and CD8+ T cells in blood was seen between baseline and week 6.

The germline V gene gives CDR1 as MNHEY and CDR2 as SVGAGI. Here V drops 4 bases and J drops 8 bases, and the junction holds 14 bases not matched to any gene. The CDR3 runs 16 amino acids, cysteine and phenylalanine included. The DNA shown is the 48-base CDR3, in frame from base 1. The specimen comprised CD4+ or CD8+ T cells sorted from blood, sampled in a trial of the OX40 agonist ivuxolimab. Recombination connected TRBV6-5 to TRBJ1-2; TRBD1 fits 9 bases in the junction. The sequence was collected from an adult with an advanced solid tumor such as melanoma, head and neck, liver or kidney cancer. The nucleotide sequence reads TGTGCCAGCAGTTCCGCCGGGACAGGGCTAACCAGGGGCTACACCTTC. The resulting protein is CASSSAGTGLTRGYTF.